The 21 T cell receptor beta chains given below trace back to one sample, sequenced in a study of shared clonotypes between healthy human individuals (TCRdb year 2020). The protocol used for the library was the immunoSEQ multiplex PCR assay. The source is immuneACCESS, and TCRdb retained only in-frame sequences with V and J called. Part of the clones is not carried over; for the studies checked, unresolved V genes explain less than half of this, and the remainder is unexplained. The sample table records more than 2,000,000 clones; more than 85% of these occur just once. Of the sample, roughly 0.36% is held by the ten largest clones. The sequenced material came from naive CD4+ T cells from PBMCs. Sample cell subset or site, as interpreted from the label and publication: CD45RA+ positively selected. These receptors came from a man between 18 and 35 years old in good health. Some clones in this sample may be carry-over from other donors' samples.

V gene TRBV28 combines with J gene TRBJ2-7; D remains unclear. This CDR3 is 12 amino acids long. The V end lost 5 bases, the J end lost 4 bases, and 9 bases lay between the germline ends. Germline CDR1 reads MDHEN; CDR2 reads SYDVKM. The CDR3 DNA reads TGTGCCAGCAGTGACGTCCGGTACGAGCAGTACTTC. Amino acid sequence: CASSDVRYEQYF.

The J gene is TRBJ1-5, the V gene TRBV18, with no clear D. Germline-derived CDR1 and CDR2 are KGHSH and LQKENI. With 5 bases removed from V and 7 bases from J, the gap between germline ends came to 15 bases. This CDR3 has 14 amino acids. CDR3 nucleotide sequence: TGTGCCAGCTCAGATGTGGACCGTGGACAGCCCCAGCATTTT. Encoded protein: CASSDVDRGQPQHF.

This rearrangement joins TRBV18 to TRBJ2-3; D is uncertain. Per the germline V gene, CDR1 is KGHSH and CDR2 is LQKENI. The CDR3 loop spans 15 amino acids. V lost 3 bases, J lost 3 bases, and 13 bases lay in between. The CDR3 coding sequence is TGTGCCAGCTCACCGGCCCCTTTCAGGACAGATACGCAGTATTTT. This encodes CASSPAPFRTDTQYF.

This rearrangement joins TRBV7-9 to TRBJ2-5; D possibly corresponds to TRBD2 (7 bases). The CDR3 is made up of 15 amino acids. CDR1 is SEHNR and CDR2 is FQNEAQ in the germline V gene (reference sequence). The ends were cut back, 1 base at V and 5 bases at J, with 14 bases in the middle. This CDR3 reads CASSLGRGAGETQYF. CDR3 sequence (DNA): TGTGCCAGCAGCTTAGGTCGGGGGGCCGGGGAGACCCAGTACTTC.

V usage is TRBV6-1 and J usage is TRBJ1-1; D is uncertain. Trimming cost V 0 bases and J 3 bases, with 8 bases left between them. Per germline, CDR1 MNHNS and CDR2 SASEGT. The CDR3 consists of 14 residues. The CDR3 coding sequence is TGTGCCAGCAGTGAAGCGTTCGATCACACTGAAGCTTTCTTT. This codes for CASSEAFDHTEAFF.

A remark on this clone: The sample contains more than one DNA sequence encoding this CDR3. CDR3 loop: CASSVDVGETQYF. For the CDR3, the DNA is TGTGCCAGCAGCGTGGACGTGGGGGAGACCCAGTACTTC. The rearrangement joins TRBV9 to TRBJ2-5; D remains unclear. The V and J ends lost 2 bases and 5 bases respectively, with 10 bases between them. Germline-derived CDR1 and CDR2 are SGDLS and YYNGEE. This CDR3 contains 13 residues.

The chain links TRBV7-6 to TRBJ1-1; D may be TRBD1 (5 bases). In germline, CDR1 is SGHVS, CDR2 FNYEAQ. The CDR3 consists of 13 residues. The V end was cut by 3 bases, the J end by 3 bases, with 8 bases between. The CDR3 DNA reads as TGTGCCAGCAGCTTTGGGACGGACACTGAAGCTTTCTTT. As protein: CASSFGTDTEAFF. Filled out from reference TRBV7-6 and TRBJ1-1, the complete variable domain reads GAGVSQSPRYKVTKRGQDVALRCDPISGHVSLYWYRQALGQGPEFLTYFNYEAQQDKSGLPNDRFSAERPEGSISTLTIQRTEQRDSAMYRCASSFGTDTEAFFGQGTRLTVV.

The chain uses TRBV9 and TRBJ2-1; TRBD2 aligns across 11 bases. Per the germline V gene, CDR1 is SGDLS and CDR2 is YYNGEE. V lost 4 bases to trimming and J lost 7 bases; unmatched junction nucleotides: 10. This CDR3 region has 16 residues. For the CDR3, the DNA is TGTGCCAGCAGCCCTACACTAGCGGGAGTTAGTAATGAGCAGTTCTTC. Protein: CASSPTLAGVSNEQFF.

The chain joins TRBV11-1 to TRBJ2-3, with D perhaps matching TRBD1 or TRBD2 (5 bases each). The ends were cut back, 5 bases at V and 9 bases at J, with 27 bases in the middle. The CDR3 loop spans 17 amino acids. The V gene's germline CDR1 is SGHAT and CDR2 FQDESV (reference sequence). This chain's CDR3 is CASSPWGSGLAAGTQYF. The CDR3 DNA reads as TGTGCCAGCAGCCCCTGGGGGTCCGGCCTGGCGGCAGGCACGCAGTATTTT.

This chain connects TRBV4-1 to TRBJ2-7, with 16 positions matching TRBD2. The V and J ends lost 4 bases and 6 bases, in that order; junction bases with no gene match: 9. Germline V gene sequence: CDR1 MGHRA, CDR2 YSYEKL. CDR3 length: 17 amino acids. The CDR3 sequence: CASSPPGLAGGGSEQYF. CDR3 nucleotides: TGCGCCAGCAGCCCCCCGGGACTAGCGGGAGGGGGTTCCGAGCAGTACTTC.

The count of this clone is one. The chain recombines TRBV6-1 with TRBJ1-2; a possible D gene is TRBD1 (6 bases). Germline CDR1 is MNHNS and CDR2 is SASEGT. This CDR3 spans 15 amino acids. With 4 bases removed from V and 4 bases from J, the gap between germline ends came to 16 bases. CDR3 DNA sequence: TGTGCCAGCAGTGTGCGTCAGGGGATCCCCTATGGCTACACCTTC. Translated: CASSVRQGIPYGYTF.

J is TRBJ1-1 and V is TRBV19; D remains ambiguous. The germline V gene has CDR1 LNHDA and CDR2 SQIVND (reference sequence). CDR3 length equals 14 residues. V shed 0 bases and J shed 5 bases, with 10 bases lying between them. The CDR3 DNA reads TGTGCCAGTAGTATAGACAGGAGGTGGACTGAAGCTTTCTTT. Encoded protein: CASSIDRRWTEAFF. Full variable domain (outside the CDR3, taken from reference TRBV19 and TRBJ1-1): DGGITQSPKYLFRKEGQNVTLSCEQNLNHDAMYWYRQDPGQGLRLIYYSQIVNDFQKGDIAEGYSVSREKKESFPLTVTSAQKNPTAFYLCASSIDRRWTEAFFGQGTRLTVV.

The CDR3 is CASPNLWGPSNYGYTF. The CDR3 nucleotides read TGTGCCTCCCCGAACCTATGGGGGCCCTCTAACTATGGCTACACCTTC. The chain recombines TRBV30 with TRBJ1-2; D perhaps matches TRBD1 (6 bases). V was shortened by 7 bases and J by 0 bases, with 21 bases between the two germline ends. Per the germline V gene, CDR1 is GTSNPN and CDR2 is SVGIG (reference sequence). The CDR3 is 16 amino acids.

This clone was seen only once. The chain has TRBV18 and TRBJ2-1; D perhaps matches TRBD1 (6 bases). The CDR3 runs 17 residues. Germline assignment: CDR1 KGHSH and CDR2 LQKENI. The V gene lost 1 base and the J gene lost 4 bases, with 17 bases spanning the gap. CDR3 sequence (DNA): TGTGCCAGCTCACCACGTACGCAGGGACAAGGGTACAATGAGCAGTTCTTC. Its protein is CASSPRTQGQGYNEQFF.

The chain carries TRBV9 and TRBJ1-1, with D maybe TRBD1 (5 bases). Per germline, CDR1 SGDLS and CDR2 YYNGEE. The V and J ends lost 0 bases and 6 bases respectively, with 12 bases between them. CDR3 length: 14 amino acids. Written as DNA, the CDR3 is TGTGCCAGCAGCGTAGGGGGCGGGTATGCTGAAGCTTTCTTT. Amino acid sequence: CASSVGGGYAEAFF.

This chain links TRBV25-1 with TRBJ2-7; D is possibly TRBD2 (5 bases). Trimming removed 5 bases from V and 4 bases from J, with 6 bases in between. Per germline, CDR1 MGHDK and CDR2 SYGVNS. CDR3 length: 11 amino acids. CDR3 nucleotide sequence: TGTGCCAGCAGTCTAGCTTACGAGCAGTACTTC. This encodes CASSLAYEQYF.

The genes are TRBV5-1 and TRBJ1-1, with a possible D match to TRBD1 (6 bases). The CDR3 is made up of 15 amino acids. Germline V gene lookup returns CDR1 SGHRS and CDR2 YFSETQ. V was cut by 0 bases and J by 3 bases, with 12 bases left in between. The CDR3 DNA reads TGCGCCAGCAGCTTGGACCCGGGGGCGGACACTGAAGCTTTCTTT. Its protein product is CASSLDPGADTEAFF.

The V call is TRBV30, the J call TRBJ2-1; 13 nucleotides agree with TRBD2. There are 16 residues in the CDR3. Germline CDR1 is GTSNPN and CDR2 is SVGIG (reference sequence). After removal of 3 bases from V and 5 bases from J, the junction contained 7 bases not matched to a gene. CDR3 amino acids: CAWRGELAGGNNEQFF. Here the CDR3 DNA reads TGTGCCTGGAGGGGGGAACTAGCGGGAGGGAACAATGAGCAGTTCTTC.

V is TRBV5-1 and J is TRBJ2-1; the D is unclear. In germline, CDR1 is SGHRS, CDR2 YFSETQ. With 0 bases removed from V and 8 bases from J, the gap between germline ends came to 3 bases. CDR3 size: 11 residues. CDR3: CASSLVDEQFF. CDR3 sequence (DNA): TGCGCCAGCAGCTTGGTCGATGAGCAGTTCTTC.

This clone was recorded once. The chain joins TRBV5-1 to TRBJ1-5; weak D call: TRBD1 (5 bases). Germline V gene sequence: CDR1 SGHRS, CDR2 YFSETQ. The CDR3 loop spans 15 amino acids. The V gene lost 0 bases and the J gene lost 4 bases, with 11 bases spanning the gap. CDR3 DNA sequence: TGCGCCAGCAGCTTGGTGGGGGAAGGTAATCAGCCCCAGCATTTT. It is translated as CASSLVGEGNQPQHF.

The CDR3 loop reads CASSKTNHQPQHF. The DNA of the CDR3 is TGTGCCAGCAGCAAAACGAACCATCAGCCCCAGCATTTT. This chain connects TRBV11-2 to TRBJ1-5; D gene uncertain. V was clipped by 5 bases and J by 5 bases, with 10 bases between them. Germline CDR1 is SGHAT and CDR2 is FQNNGV. There are 13 residues in the CDR3.